This T cell receptor beta chain appears in the sequencing data of a study of blood T cell repertoires in COVID-19. The V end lost 4 bases, the J end lost 5 bases, and 13 bases lay between the germline ends. CDR1 KGHDR and CDR2 SFDVKD come from the germline V gene. The CDR3 totals 15 residues. Per the authors' pipeline: For nucleated cells, counts were estimated from reference gene primer amplification. Clones were read by immunoSEQ multiplex PCR, and TCRdb kept only the in-frame ones, dropping some. V and J calls and clone size are those listed in that table; D and trimming were worked out from the DNA. This table holds 250,000 to 350,000 clones, 75% to 90% found once.

The origin of this receptor is a young woman with active or convalescent COVID-19. Specimen: peripheral blood. This sequence joins TRBV24-1 and TRBJ2-2; maybe TRBD1 (6 bases). For the CDR3, the DNA is TGTGCCACCAGTGACCTACGGACAGCTACCGGGGAGCTGTTTTTT. This encodes CATSDLRTATGELFF.